This record looks at one T cell receptor beta chain sequence and its context. Its recognized antigen is unknown. Base quality data are lacking; no much larger clone is found one base away. V and J lose 4 bases and 3 bases, and a span of 13 bases separates them. CDR1 and CDR2 (SGHRS, YFSETQ) derive from the germline V gene. From the cysteine through the phenylalanine, the CDR3 covers 14 amino acids. The CDR3 DNA has 42 bases and is translated from base 1. The data were obtained in a study of tumor-infiltrating lymphocytes in localized non-small cell lung cancer (dated by TCRdb to the early 2020s). As for the study more broadly: Patients whose samples were collected after neoadjuvant chemotherapy, as well as both smokers and never-smokers and several histologies, were included in the cohort. The same patients underwent several integrated assays, with TCR sequencing performed together with flow cytometry, multiplex immunofluorescence, RNA-seq, exome sequencing and proteomics. The paired tumor versus uninvolved lung comparison of immunoSEQ T-cell fraction included roughly 50 patients. Each patient provided resected tumor tissue plus uninvolved lung tissue from the same patient, with the uninvolved lung tissue described as non-adjacent to the tumor. In total, the ICON cohort consisted of over a hundred surgical patients with localized non-small cell lung cancer who had their tumors resected.

Study-wide conclusions, independent of this receptor: Assay coverage differed among patients according to how much tissue was available, so only a subset of the cohort had TCR sequencing. No difference in TCR-derived T-cell fraction was observed between the flow cytometry-defined immunotypes IM1 (good prognosis) and IM2 (poor prognosis). TCRbeta sequencing supported higher T cell infiltration in tumors than in uninvolved lung tissue, consistent with immunofluorescence CD3 counts. Different pieces of the same tissue were used for different assays, so technical variation could not be separated from intratumor heterogeneity.

The T-cell fraction in tumor and uninvolved lung tissue was provided by TCR sequencing with the immunoSEQ assay. The published analysis was carried out like this. For survival analysis, patients were divided into high (upper tertile) and low (lower two tertiles) T-cell fraction groups, which were compared by log-rank test. A signed-rank test was used to check for differences in T-cell fraction between paired tumor and uninvolved lung. TCRdb retrieved this table from immuneACCESS and kept in-frame rearrangements only. Not all clones are present; in checked studies, unresolved V genes account for under half, and no reason is known for the remainder. The V and J calls and clone size are taken from that table; D and trimming were inferred from the DNA. The sample contains around 17,000 clones, approximately 80% of them found a single time. Clones ranked in the top ten supply around 10% of the sample.

ICON enrollment began in early 2016, and the last patient was enrolled in late 2018. Fresh tumor and matched uninvolved tissue for in-depth immune analyses, including TCR sequencing, were collected from a subcohort of 65 to 80 patients. No cell sorting was done, and TCR sequencing was instead run on DNA isolated from bulk tissue. The sequence links TRBV5-1 to TRBJ1-1, and the D gene may be TRBD1, 6 bases matching. Sequenced: uninvolved lung tissue not adjacent to the tumor. This receptor was identified in a human donor with non-small cell lung cancer. The CDR3 has the sequence CASSPQGPDTEAFF. The bases are TGCGCCAGCAGCCCCCAGGGGCCTGACACTGAAGCTTTCTTT.